This section outlines one T cell receptor beta chain sequence together with its context. Its specificity is unknown. Clones were sequenced by immunoSEQ multiplex PCR, and TCRdb holds only the in-frame ones, with some missing. Of 150,000 to 190,000 clones listed, roughly 92% are singletons. Germline CDR1 PRHDT, CDR2 FYEKMQ (reference sequence). The V end lost 4 bases, the J end lost 2 bases, and 11 bases lay between the germline ends. CDR3 size: 14 residues. This sample was included in a study of OX40 agonist ivuxolimab in advanced cancers. Study information: Patients received ivuxolimab, an intravenous treatment, every 2 weeks at 0.01 to 10 mg/kg. Enrollees could have had prior anti-PD-1, anti-PD-L1 or anti-CTLA-4 therapy, which over 35% had received.

Study-level findings and limits: At doses 0.1 to 3.0 mg/kg, CD4+ and CD8+ clones expanded.

The gene calls are TRBV13 and TRBJ2-5; no reliable D call. This sample comprised CD4+ or CD8+ T cells sorted from blood, obtained in a trial of the OX40 agonist ivuxolimab. The receptor was isolated from an adult with an advanced solid tumor such as melanoma, head and neck, liver or kidney cancer. CDR3: CASSSRSWQETQYF. For the CDR3, the DNA is TGTGCCAGCAGCTCGCGATCTTGGCAAGAGACCCAGTACTTC. The variable domain in full, with the rest retrieved from reference TRBV13 and TRBJ2-5, is AAGVIQSPRHLIKEKRETATLKCYPIPRHDTVYWYQQGPGQDPQFLISFYEKMQSDKGSIPDRFSAQQFSDYHSELNMSSLELGDSALYFCASSSRSWQETQYFGPGTRLLVL.